This TCR beta chain derives from a study of blood T cell repertoires in COVID-19. Study as a whole: COVID-19 samples collected from the United States, Italy and Spain covered acute and convalescent phases. From T cells, B-cell-depleted T cells, or PBMCs came the material, which was cDNA or gDNA.

Source study methods: Using reference gene primer amplification, nucleated cell counts were estimated. Sequencing was performed with immunoSEQ multiplex PCR; in TCRdb, only in-frame clones are kept and a portion is missing. The DNA was the basis for D and trimming; V, J and clone size are from that table. The repertoire holds a few hundred thousand clones, with around 84% as singletons. Trimming at V came to 3 bases and at J to 0 bases, leaving 11 bases not matched to a gene. Germline lookup yields CDR1 SGHVS and CDR2 FQNEAQ. This CDR3 contains 19 residues. The sequence was collected from a man in his sixties with acute or convalescent COVID-19. The genes are TRBV7-8 and TRBJ2-1; 10 bases map to TRBD1. Source material: peripheral blood. This CDR3 reads CASSFGTGVYMGSYNEQFF. The CDR3 bases are TGTGCCAGCAGCTTTGGGACAGGGGTGTATATGGGCTCCTACAATGAGCAGTTCTTC.